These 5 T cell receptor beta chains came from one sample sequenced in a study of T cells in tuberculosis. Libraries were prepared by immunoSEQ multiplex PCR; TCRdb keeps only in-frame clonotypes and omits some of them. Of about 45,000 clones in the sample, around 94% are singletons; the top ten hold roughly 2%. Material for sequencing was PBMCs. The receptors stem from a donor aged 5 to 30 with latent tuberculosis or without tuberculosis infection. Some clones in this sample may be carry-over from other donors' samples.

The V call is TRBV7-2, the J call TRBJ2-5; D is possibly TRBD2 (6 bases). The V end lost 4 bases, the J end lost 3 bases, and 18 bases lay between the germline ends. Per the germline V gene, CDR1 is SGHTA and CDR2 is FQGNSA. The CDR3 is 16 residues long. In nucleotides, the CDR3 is TGTGCCAGCAGCTCAAAGGCGGGACTCCTAAAAGAGACCCAGTACTTC. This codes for CASSSKAGLLKETQYF.

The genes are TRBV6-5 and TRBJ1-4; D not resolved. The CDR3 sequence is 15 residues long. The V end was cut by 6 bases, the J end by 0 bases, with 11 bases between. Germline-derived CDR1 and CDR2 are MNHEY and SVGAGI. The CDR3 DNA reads TGTGCCAGCAGCCTAACCAGCGCAACTAATGAAAAACTGTTTTTT. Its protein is CASSLTSATNEKLFF.

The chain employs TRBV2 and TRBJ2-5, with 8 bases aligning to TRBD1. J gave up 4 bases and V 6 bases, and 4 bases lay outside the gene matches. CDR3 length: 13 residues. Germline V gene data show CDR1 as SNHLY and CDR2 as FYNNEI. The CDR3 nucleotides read TGTGCCAGCAGGACAGGGGATCTAGAGACCCAGTACTTC. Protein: CASRTGDLETQYF. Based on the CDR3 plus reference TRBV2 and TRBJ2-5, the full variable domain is EPEVTQTPSHQVTQMGQEVILRCVPISNHLYFYWYRQILGQKVEFLVSFYNNEISEKSEIFDDQFSVERPDGSNFTLKIRSTKLEDSAMYFCASRTGDLETQYFGPGTRLLVL.

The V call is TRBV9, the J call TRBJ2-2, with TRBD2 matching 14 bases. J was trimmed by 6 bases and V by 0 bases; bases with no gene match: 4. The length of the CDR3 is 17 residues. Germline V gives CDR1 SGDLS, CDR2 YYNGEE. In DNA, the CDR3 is TGTGCCAGCAGCGTAGGACTAGCGGGAGGGCCGTCCGGGGAGCTGTTTTTT. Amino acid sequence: CASSVGLAGGPSGELFF.

CDR3: CASSYSMRGDTQYF. The CDR3 nucleotides are TGTGCCAGCAGTTACTCGATGAGAGGGGATACGCAGTATTTT. The chain recombines TRBV6-6 with TRBJ2-3; possible D gene TRBD2, 5 bases. The germline V gene encodes CDR1 MNHNY and CDR2 SVGAGI (reference sequence). The CDR3 contains 14 residues. The V and J ends lost 0 bases and 6 bases respectively, with 10 bases between them.